This T cell receptor beta chain was recorded in a study of Ad26.COV2.S vaccination and SARS-CoV-2 variants. Study-level findings and limits: Considerable breadth of spike-specific CD8+ and CD4+ T cell responses has reportedly been documented following vaccination.

About this clone: The antigen is undetermined.

Documented treatment: roughly 20 received Ad26.COV2.S at low or high dose, single or two shots; about five received placebo; per-sample allocation not given. Samples were taken on day 63 after the first vaccine or placebo injection. The table came from immunoSEQ multiplex PCR; TCRdb's copy has only in-frame clones and leaves some out. The sample consists of around 500,000 clones, around 89% of them appearing once. This sequence was found in a person aged 18-65 years who received the Ad26.COV2.S COVID-19 vaccine or a placebo. Sequences were derived from peripheral blood, sampled in a trial of Ad26.COV2.S vaccine versus placebo.

CDR3 protein: CAWSVQGEKLFF. The CDR3 nucleotides read TGTGCCTGGAGTGTGCAGGGAGAAAAACTGTTTTTT. The chain carries TRBV30 and TRBJ1-4, with D possibly being TRBD1 (5 bases). The germline CDR1 and CDR2 sequences are GTSNPN and SVGIG (reference sequence). Trimming removed 0 bases from V and 8 bases from J, with 7 bases in between. This CDR3 comprises 12 residues.